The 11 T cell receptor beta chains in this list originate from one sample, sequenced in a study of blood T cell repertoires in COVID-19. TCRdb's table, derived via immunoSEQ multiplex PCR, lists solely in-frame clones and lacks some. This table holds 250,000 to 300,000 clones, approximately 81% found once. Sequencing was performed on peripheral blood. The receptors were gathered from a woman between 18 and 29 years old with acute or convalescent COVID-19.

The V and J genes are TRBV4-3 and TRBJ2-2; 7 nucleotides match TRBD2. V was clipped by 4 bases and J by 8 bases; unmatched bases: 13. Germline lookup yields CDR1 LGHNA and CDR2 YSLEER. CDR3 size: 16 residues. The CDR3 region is CASSLASGTLYGELFF. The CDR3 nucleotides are TGCGCCAGCAGCCTTGCAAGCGGGACTCTTTATGGGGAGCTGTTTTTT.

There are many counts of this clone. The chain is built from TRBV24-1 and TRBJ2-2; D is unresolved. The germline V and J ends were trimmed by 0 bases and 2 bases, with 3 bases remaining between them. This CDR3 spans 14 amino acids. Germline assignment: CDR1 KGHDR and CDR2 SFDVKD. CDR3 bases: TGTGCCACCAGTGATTTGACAAACACCGGGGAGCTGTTTTTT. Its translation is CATSDLTNTGELFF.

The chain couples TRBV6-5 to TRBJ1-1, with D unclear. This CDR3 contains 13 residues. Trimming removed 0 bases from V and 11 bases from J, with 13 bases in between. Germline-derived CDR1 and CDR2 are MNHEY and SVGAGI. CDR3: CASSYSITASAFF. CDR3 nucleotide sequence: TGTGCCAGCAGTTACTCGATCACCGCGTCCGCTTTCTTT.

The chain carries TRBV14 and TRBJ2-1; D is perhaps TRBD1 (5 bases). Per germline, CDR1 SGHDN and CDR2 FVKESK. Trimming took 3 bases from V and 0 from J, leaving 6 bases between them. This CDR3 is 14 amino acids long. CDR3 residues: CASSQDNSYNEQFF. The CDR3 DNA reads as TGTGCCAGCAGCCAGGACAACTCCTACAATGAGCAGTTCTTC.

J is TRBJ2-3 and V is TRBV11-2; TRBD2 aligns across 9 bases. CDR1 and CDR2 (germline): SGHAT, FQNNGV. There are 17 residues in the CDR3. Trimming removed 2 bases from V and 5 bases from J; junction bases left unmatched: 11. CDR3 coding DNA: TGTGCCAGCAGCTTACGGGCGGGAGGGACCAAGGGAGATACGCAGTATTTT. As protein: CASSLRAGGTKGDTQYF. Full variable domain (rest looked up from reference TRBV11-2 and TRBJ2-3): EAGVAQSPRYKIIEKRQSVAFWCNPISGHATLYWYQQILGQGPKLLIQFQNNGVVDDSQLPKDRFSAERLKGVDSTLKIQPAKLEDSAVYLCASSLRAGGTKGDTQYFGPGTRLTVL.

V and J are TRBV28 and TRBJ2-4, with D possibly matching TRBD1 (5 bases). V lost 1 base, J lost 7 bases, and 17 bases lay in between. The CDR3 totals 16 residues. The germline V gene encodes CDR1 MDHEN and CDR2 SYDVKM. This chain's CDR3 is CASSLSPGNFHNIQYF. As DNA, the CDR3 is TGTGCCAGCAGTTTATCACCAGGGAATTTTCACAACATTCAGTACTTC.

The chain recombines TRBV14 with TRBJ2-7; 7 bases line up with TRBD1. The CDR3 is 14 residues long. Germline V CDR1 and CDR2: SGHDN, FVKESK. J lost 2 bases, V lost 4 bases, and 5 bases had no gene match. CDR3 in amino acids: CASSLGQLTYEQYF. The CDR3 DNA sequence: TGTGCCAGCAGCCTGGGACAGCTAACCTACGAGCAGTACTTC.

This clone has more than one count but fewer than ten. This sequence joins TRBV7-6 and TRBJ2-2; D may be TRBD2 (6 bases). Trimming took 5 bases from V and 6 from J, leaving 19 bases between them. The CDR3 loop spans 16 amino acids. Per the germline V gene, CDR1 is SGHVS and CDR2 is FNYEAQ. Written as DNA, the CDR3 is TGTGCCAGCAGCCTTGTGGGGCCTCTAGCGCCCGGGGAGCTGTTTTTT. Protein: CASSLVGPLAPGELFF.

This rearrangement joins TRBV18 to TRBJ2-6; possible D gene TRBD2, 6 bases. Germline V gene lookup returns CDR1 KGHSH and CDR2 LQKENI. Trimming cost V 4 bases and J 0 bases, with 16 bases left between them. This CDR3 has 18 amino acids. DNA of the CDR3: TGTGCCAGCTCACATACCGGGACTGGATACTCTGGGGCCAACGTCCTGACTTTC. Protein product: CASSHTGTGYSGANVLTF.

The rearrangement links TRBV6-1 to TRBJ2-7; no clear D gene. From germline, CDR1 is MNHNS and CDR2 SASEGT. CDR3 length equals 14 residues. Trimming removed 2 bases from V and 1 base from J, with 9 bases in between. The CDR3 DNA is TGTGCCAGCAGTGAATCTGGCCAATCCTACGAGCAGTACTTC. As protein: CASSESGQSYEQYF.

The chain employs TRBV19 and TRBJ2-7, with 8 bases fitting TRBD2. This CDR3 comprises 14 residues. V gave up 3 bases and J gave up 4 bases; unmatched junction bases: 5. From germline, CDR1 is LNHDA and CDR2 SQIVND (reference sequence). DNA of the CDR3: TGTGCCAGTAGTATGGCCGGGGGGGGATACGAGCAGTACTTC. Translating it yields CASSMAGGGYEQYF.